The 2 T cell receptor beta chains presented below share a single source sample, sequenced in a study of CD8 T cells in Susac syndrome. cDNA came from about 0.5 to 1 ug RNA primed by random hexamers. TCRdb analysed the immunoSEQ multiplex PCR reads with MiXCR anew, one entry per CDR3 protein. The table records some 130,000 distinct CDR3 sequences, about 90% of them present only once. Sequences were obtained from CD8+ T cells from PBMCs. Receptors were obtained from a human donor with multiple sclerosis.

The chain employs TRBV7-9 and TRBJ2-7; no definite D call. CDR1 is SEHNR and CDR2 is FQNEAQ in the germline V gene (reference sequence). The ends were cut back, 6 bases at V and 3 bases at J, with 15 bases in the middle. The CDR3 covers 14 residues. The CDR3 DNA is TGTGCCAGCAGTGGGAAGGTTGACTTCTACGAGCAGTACTTC. Encoded protein: CASSGKVDFYEQYF. Full variable domain (missing parts from reference TRBV7-9 and TRBJ2-7): DTGVSQNPRHKITKRGQNVTFRCDPISEHNRLYWYRQTLGQGPEFLTYFQNEAQLEKSRLLSDRFSAERPKGSFSTLEIQRTEQGDSAMYLCASSGKVDFYEQYFGPGTRLTVT.

The CDR3 loop reads CAGTSGSLFSSYNEQFF. DNA for the CDR3: TGTGCCGGGACTAGCGGGAGCCTATTTAGCTCCTACAATGAGCAGTTCTTC. This chain connects TRBV30 to TRBJ2-1; 14 bases match TRBD2. Germline V CDR1 and CDR2: GTSNPN, SVGIG (reference sequence). The CDR3 is 17 amino acids. With 8 bases clipped from V and 0 bases from J, the junction kept 9 bases outside the gene matches.